This TCR beta chain was recovered during a study of CD8 T cells in ankylosing spondylitis. Study-wide points: Several highly homologous variants formed a TCR beta motif that appeared characteristic of ankylosing spondylitis blood.

Quantitative 5'-RACE with molecular barcodes produced the TCR beta libraries. Each CDR3 protein is one row after TCRdb ran MiXCR on the 5' RACE reads. The table lists 300,000 to 400,000 distinct CDR3 sequences, around 22% of them singletons. Germline V lookup: CDR1 MGHDK, CDR2 SYGVNS. The CDR3 is made up of 12 amino acids. The V gene lost 6 bases and the J gene lost 8 bases, with 14 bases spanning the gap. This clonotype was observed a few times. The antigen remains undetermined. Sequences were obtained from blood, either unsorted or a sorted T cell fraction (not recorded which). The chain carries TRBV25-1 and TRBJ2-7; D gene uncertain. The sequence came from a male donor with ankylosing spondylitis. This CDR3 reads CASRPHLGKQYF. CDR3 nucleotides: TGTGCCAGCAGGCCTCATCTGGGGAAGCAGTACTTC.